These 20 T cell receptor beta chains share one sample of origin, sequenced in a study of vaccination effects on CD4 cells after COVID-19. Once cultured for approximately 10 days, the cells underwent separation to obtain CD4+ T cells. Subjects were given two BNT162b2 or mRNA-1273 vaccine doses. No antigen is known for these receptors. Data came from immunoSEQ multiplex PCR; TCRdb stores just in-frame clones and leaves some out. The data show 45,000 to 60,000 clones, with less than 85% seen just once and about 7% held by the top ten. The sequences come from CD4+ T cells from PBMCs cultured without peptide, collected after COVID-19 vaccination. All receptors derive from a human donor who received a COVID-19 vaccine.

This sequence joins TRBV2 and TRBJ1-6; D remains unclear. The germline V gene encodes CDR1 SNHLY and CDR2 FYNNEI. The CDR3 totals 13 residues. The V end lost 2 bases, the J end lost 9 bases, and 8 bases lay between the germline ends. CDR3 in amino acids: CASSELPGSPLHF. The DNA for the CDR3 is TGTGCCAGCAGTGAATTGCCAGGTTCACCCCTCCACTTT.

This chain uses TRBV27 with TRBJ1-1; the D gene is possibly TRBD1 (6 bases). Germline CDR1 and CDR2: MNHEY and SMNVEV (reference sequence). The V gene lost 2 bases and the J gene lost 5 bases, with 18 bases spanning the gap. There are 16 residues in the CDR3. DNA of the CDR3: TGTGCCAGCAGTTTAGCGGGACAAAACCTAAGGACTGAAGCTTTCTTT. This gives the protein CASSLAGQNLRTEAFF.

This chain uses TRBV3-1 (or the pseudogene TRBV3-2) with TRBJ2-1, with unresolved D. The germline V gene has CDR1 LGHDT and CDR2 YNNKEL (reference sequence). The CDR3 has 12 residues. Trimming left V 4 bases short and J 7 bases short, with 8 bases between. CDR3 sequence (DNA): TGTGCCAGCAGCCCCCTAGGTAATGAGCAGTTCTTC. As protein: CASSPLGNEQFF.

The V call is TRBV5-4, the J call TRBJ2-5; weak D call: TRBD1 (6 bases). The V and J ends lost 7 bases and 2 bases respectively, with 18 bases between them. CDR3 length equals 15 residues. Germline V lookup: CDR1 SGHNT, CDR2 YYREEE (reference sequence). DNA of the CDR3: TGTGCCAGCGCCCAGGGGTGGTCGACGCAAGAGACCCAGTACTTC. Translation gives CASAQGWSTQETQYF.

The chain joins TRBV9 to TRBJ1-4; 7 positions match TRBD1. Germline-derived CDR1 and CDR2 are SGDLS and YYNGEE. The trim removed 2 bases at V and 5 bases at J, leaving 9 bases unmatched. This CDR3 has 16 amino acids. The CDR3 loop is CASSVQPGGVNEKLFF. The CDR3, as DNA: TGTGCCAGCAGCGTCCAACCAGGGGGTGTCAATGAAAAACTGTTTTTT.

The genes are TRBV6-6 and TRBJ2-2, with a possible D match to TRBD1 (5 bases). The germline CDR1 and CDR2 sequences are MNHNY and SVGAGI (reference sequence). The CDR3 runs 14 residues. V lost 7 bases, J lost 2 bases, and 11 bases lay in between. This chain's CDR3 is CASILDRNTGELFF. The CDR3 DNA is TGTGCCAGCATCCTCGACAGAAACACCGGGGAGCTGTTTTTT.

Only one count was recorded for this clone. The genes are TRBV6-2 or TRBV6-3 and TRBJ2-1; tentatively, D is TRBD2 (6 bases). CDR3 size: 14 residues. The V end lost 4 bases, the J end lost 2 bases, and 9 bases lay between the germline ends. Germline V gene data show CDR1 as MNHEY and CDR2 as SVGEGT. This chain's CDR3 is CASSFSGAYNEQFF. The CDR3 coding sequence is TGTGCCAGCAGTTTCTCGGGGGCCTACAATGAGCAGTTCTTC.

This clone was seen a few times. The chain employs TRBV6-5 and TRBJ1-5, with D uncertain. Germline V gene data show CDR1 as MNHEY and CDR2 as SVGAGI. V was shortened by 5 bases and J by 1 base, with 6 bases between the two germline ends. The CDR3 contains 13 residues. As DNA, the CDR3 is TGTGCCAGCAGTACACGGAGCAATCAGCCCCAGCATTTT. Protein sequence: CASSTRSNQPQHF.

This sequence joins TRBV4-2 and TRBJ1-2, with 10 positions matching TRBD1. Germline trimming cut 3 bases from V and 4 bases from J; bases unmatched to any gene: 5. Germline V CDR1 and CDR2: LGHNA, YNFKEQ. The length of the CDR3 is 15 residues. Here the CDR3 DNA reads TGTGCCAGCAGCCAGCGACAGGGGGCCACCTATGGCTACACCTTC. This gives the protein CASSQRQGATYGYTF.

The chain is built from TRBV20-1 and TRBJ2-5, with TRBD2 matching over 7 bases. CDR1 is DFQATT and CDR2 is SNEGSKA in the germline V gene (reference sequence). This CDR3 is 11 amino acids long. The CDR3, as DNA: TGCGGGGGGGAGAGACACGAGACCCAGTACTTC. Translating it yields CGGERHETQYF.

This clone has a handful of counts. The V and J genes are TRBV6-1 and TRBJ1-3; possibly TRBD1 for D (5 bases). The CDR3 length is 15 residues. Per the germline V gene, CDR1 is MNHNS and CDR2 is SASEGT. V dropped 2 bases and J dropped 4 bases, with 12 bases sitting between them. CDR3 amino acids: CASSELGRGGNTIYF. The CDR3 coding sequence is TGTGCCAGCAGTGAATTGGGCCGGGGGGGAAACACCATATATTTT.

V gene TRBV24-1 combines with J gene TRBJ2-1, with D maybe TRBD1 (8 bases). Germline CDR1 reads KGHDR; CDR2 reads SFDVKD. This CDR3 contains 18 residues. Trimming stripped 3 bases from V and 5 bases from J, with 22 bases between. CDR3 protein: CATSDRDNRGGYHNEQFF. The CDR3 nucleotides read TGTGCCACCAGTGATCGAGATAACAGGGGGGGTTACCACAATGAGCAGTTCTTC.

The chain is built from TRBV7-6 and TRBJ2-3; D unclear. The germline V gene encodes CDR1 SGHVS and CDR2 FNYEAQ. The CDR3 loop spans 15 amino acids. With 2 bases removed from V and 2 bases from J, the gap between germline ends came to 11 bases. CDR3 amino acids: CASSLTRIYTDTQYF. The CDR3 coding sequence is TGTGCCAGCAGCTTAACCCGAATCTACACAGATACGCAGTATTTT.

J is TRBJ2-7 and V is TRBV6-5, with D possibly TRBD1 on 5 matching bases. V dropped 10 bases and J dropped 0 bases, with 10 bases sitting between them. Looked up from germline, CDR1 is MNHEY and CDR2 is SVGAGI. This CDR3 is built from 12 residues. This CDR3 reads CATRVGSYEQYF. CDR3 in DNA: TGTGCCACCAGGGTAGGCTCCTACGAGCAGTACTTC.

This clone was seen a few times. The rearrangement uses TRBV11-2 and TRBJ1-1, with a possible D match to TRBD1 (6 bases). Germline V CDR1 and CDR2: SGHAT, FQNNGV. The CDR3 consists of 14 residues. Trimming stripped 1 base from V and 0 bases from J, with 6 bases between. Here the CDR3 reads CASSLGTVNTEAFF. DNA of the CDR3: TGTGCCAGCAGCTTAGGGACAGTGAACACTGAAGCTTTCTTT. Filled out from reference TRBV11-2 and TRBJ1-1, the complete variable domain reads EAGVAQSPRYKIIEKRQSVAFWCNPISGHATLYWYQQILGQGPKLLIQFQNNGVVDDSQLPKDRFSAERLKGVDSTLKIQPAKLEDSAVYLCASSLGTVNTEAFFGQGTRLTVV.

V gene TRBV19 combines with J gene TRBJ2-1; 14 bases agree with TRBD2. The V gene's germline CDR1 is LNHDA and CDR2 SQIVND (reference sequence). CDR3 size: 22 residues. Trimming at V came to 2 bases and at J to 0 bases, leaving 15 bases not matched to a gene. The CDR3 region is CASSILIPGTSGGRSSYNEQFF. The CDR3 DNA is TGTGCCAGTAGTATACTCATCCCCGGGACTAGCGGGGGTCGTAGCTCCTACAATGAGCAGTTCTTC.

The V gene is TRBV6-4, the J gene TRBJ2-7; 11 nucleotides agree with TRBD2. Germline lookup yields CDR1 MRHNA and CDR2 SNTAGT. This CDR3 has 14 amino acids. J was trimmed by 4 bases and V by 6 bases; bases with no gene match: 5. Here the CDR3 reads CASSPTSGSYEQYF. CDR3 coding DNA: TGTGCCAGCAGCCCTACTAGCGGGAGTTACGAGCAGTACTTC.

This rearrangement joins TRBV25-1 to TRBJ1-1, with D maybe TRBD1 (6 bases). Germline V gives CDR1 MGHDK, CDR2 SYGVNS. Between the trimmed V and J ends, which lost 6 bases and 5 bases, there was a span of 10 bases. The CDR3 covers 12 residues. The CDR3 loop is CASRTGGTEAFF. The CDR3 bases are TGTGCCAGCAGGACAGGCGGGACTGAAGCTTTCTTT.

The gene calls are TRBV7-2 and TRBJ2-1; tentatively, D is TRBD1 (7 bases). Germline-derived CDR1 and CDR2 are SGHTA and FQGNSA. This CDR3 has 15 amino acids. V gave up 1 base and J gave up 5 bases, with 12 bases separating them. The CDR3 region is CASSLGAGQHNEQFF. CDR3 nucleotide sequence: TGTGCCAGCAGCTTAGGGGCGGGACAGCACAATGAGCAGTTCTTC.

V gene TRBV5-5 combines with J gene TRBJ1-5, with D perhaps TRBD1 (5 bases). Per germline, CDR1 SGHKS and CDR2 YYEKEE (reference sequence). Trimming removed 4 bases at V and 7 bases at J, with 15 bases between. The CDR3 contains 14 residues. The CDR3 loop reads CASSKGLGGQPQHF. CDR3 nucleotide sequence: TGTGCCAGCAGCAAGGGTCTTGGGGGACAGCCCCAGCATTTT.